Detailed here is one T cell receptor (beta chain). This CDR3 comprises 16 residues. The germline gives CDR1 SGDLS, CDR2 YYNGEE. V was shortened by 3 bases and J by 4 bases, with 19 bases between the two germline ends. Using its own MiXCR run on the reads, TCRdb lists one record per CDR3 protein. This sample yields roughly 640,000 distinct CDR3 sequences, of which more than 20% are seen a single time; less than 9.5% belongs to the top ten. This sample was included in a study of T cell repertoires in cytomegalovirus infection. The sequenced material came from CD8+ T cells from PBMCs. V usage is TRBV9 and J usage is TRBJ1-2; no clear D gene. This TCR was recovered from a human donor in good health (CMV status not recorded). Some clones in this sample may be carry-over from other donors' samples. DNA of the CDR3: TGTGCCAGCAGCGCCCACCCCGACCGATGGAGCTATGGCTACACCTTC. Its protein product is CASSAHPDRWSYGYTF. Full variable domain (rest looked up from reference TRBV9 and TRBJ1-2): DSGVTQTPKHLITATGQRVTLRCSPRSGDLSVYWYQQSLDQGLQFLIQYYNGEERAKGNILERFSAQQFPDLHSELNLSSLELGDSALYFCASSAHPDRWSYGYTFGSGTRLTVV.